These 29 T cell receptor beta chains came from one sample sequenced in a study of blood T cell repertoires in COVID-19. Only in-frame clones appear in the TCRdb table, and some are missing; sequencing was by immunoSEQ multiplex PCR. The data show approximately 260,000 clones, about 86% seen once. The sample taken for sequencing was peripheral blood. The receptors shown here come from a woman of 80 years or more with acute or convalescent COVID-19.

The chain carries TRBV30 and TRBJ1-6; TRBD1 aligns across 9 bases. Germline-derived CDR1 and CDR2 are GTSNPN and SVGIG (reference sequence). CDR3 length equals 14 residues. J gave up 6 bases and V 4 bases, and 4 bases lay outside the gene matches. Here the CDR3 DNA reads TGTGCCTGGAAGGGGACAGGGAGTAATTCACCCCTCCACTTT. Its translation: CAWKGTGSNSPLHF.

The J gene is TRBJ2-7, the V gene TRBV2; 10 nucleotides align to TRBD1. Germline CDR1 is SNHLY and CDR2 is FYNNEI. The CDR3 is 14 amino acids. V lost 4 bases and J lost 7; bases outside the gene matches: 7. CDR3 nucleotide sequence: TGTGCCAGCAGTGTGGGACAGGGGACGGGGGAGCAGTACTTC. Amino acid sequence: CASSVGQGTGEQYF.

The DNA for the CDR3 is TGTGCCAGCAGCCAAGCCTCCGGAGCCCGATCTAATGAAAAACTGTTTTTT. Protein product: CASSQASGARSNEKLFF. The rearrangement links TRBV3-1 (or the pseudogene TRBV3-2) to TRBJ1-4, with D hard to call. This CDR3 comprises 17 residues. From germline, CDR1 is LGHDT and CDR2 YNNKEL (reference sequence). V lost 1 base and J 3 bases, leaving 15 bases between the germline ends.

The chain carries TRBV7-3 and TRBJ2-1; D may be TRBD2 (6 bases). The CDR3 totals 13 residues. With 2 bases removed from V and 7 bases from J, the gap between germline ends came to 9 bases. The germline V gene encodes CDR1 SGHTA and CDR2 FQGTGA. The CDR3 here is CASSLSTSNEQFF. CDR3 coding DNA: TGTGCCAGCAGCTTATCGACTAGTAATGAGCAGTTCTTC.

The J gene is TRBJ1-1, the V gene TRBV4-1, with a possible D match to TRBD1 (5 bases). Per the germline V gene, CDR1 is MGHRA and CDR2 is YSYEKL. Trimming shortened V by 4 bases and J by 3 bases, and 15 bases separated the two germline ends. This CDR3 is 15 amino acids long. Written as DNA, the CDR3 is TGCGCCAGCAGCCTCGAACAAGGGGCCTACACTGAAGCTTTCTTT. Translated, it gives CASSLEQGAYTEAFF.

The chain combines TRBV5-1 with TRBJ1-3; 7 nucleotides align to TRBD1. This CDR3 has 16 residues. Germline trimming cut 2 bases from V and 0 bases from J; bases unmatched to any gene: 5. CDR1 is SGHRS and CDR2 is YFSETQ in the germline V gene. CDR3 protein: CASSLLDRSSGNTIYF. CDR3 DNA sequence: TGCGCCAGCAGCTTATTGGACAGGAGCTCTGGAAACACCATATATTTT.

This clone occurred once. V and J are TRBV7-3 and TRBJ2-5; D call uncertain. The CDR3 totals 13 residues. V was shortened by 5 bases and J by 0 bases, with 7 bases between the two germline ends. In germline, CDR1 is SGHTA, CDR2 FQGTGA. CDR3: CASSPQYQETQYF. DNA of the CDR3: TGTGCCAGCAGCCCTCAGTACCAAGAGACCCAGTACTTC. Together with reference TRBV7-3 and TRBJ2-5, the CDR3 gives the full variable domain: GAGVSQTPSNKVTEKGKYVELRCDPISGHTALYWYRQSLGQGPEFLIYFQGTGAADDSGLPNDRFFAVRPEGSVSTLKIQRTERGDSAVYLCASSPQYQETQYFGPGTRLLVL.

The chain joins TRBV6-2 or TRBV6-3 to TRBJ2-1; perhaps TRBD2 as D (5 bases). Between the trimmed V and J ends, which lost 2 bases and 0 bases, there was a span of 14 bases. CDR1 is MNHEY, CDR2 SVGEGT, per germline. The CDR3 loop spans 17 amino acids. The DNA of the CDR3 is TGTGCCAGCAGTTACACCCAAGCGGCGCGCTCCTACAATGAGCAGTTCTTC. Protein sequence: CASSYTQAARSYNEQFF.

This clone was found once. As DNA, the CDR3 is TGTGCCAGCAGTTTTCGAGGCGGGAATAATGAAAAACTGTTTTTT. Protein sequence: CASSFRGGNNEKLFF. The chain employs TRBV28 and TRBJ1-4; no firm D call. This CDR3 spans 15 amino acids. Trimming pared 3 bases from V and 4 bases from J, leaving 12 bases between. Germline V gene lookup returns CDR1 MDHEN and CDR2 SYDVKM.

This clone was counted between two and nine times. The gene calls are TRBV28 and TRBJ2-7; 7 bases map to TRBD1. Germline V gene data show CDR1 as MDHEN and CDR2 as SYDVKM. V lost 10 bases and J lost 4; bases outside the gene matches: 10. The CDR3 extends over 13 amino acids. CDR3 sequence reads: CAIKTGSRYEQYF. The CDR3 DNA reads TGTGCCATCAAGACAGGGTCTCGGTACGAGCAGTACTTC.

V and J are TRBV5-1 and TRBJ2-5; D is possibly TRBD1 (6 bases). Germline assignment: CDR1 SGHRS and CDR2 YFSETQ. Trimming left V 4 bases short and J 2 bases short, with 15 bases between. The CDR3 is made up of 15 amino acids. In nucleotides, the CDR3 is TGCGCCAGCAGCAACAGGGTCCCCGCGCAAGAGACCCAGTACTTC. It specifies CASSNRVPAQETQYF.

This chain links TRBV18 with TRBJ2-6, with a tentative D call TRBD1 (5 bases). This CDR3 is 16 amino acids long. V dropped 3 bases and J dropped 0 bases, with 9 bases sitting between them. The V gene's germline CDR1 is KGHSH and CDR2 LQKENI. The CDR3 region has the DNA TGTGCCAGCTCACCTTCAACAGGCTCTGGGGCCAACGTCCTGACTTTC. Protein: CASSPSTGSGANVLTF.

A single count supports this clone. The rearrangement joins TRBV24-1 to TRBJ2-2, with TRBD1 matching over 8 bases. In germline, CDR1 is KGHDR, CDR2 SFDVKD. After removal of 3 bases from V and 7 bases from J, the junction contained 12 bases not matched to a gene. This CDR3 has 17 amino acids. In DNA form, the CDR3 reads TGTGCCACCAGTGATCTCTCCGGGACAGGTCGGGTCGGGGAGCTGTTTTTT. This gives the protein CATSDLSGTGRVGELFF.

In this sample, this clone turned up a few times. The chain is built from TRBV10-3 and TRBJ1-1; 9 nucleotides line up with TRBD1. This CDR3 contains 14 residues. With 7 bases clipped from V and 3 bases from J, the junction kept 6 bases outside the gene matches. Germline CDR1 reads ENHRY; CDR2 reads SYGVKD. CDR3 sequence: CAITQGQGYTEAFF. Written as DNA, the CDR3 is TGTGCCATCACCCAGGGACAGGGTTACACTGAAGCTTTCTTT.

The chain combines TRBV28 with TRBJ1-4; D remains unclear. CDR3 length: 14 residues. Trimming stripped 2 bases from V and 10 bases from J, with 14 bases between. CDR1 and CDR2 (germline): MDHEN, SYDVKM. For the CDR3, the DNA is TGTGCCAGCAGTTTAGCCGGGTCCTCGGGAAAACTGTTTTTT. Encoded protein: CASSLAGSSGKLFF.

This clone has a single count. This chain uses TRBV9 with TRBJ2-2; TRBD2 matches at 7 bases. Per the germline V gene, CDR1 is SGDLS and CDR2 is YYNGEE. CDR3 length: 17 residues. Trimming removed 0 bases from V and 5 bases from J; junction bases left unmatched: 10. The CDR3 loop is CASSVASGGVTTGELFF. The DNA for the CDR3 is TGTGCCAGCAGCGTAGCTAGCGGAGGGGTAACAACCGGGGAGCTGTTTTTT.

The CDR3, as DNA: TGTGCCACCAGCAGAGTCAGTCAGCCCCAGCATTTT. This translates into CATSRVSQPQHF. The chain links TRBV15 to TRBJ1-5; D is ambiguous. V lost 1 base and J 6 bases, leaving 4 bases between the germline ends. This CDR3 has 12 residues. CDR1 is LNHNV, CDR2 YYDKDF, per germline (reference sequence).

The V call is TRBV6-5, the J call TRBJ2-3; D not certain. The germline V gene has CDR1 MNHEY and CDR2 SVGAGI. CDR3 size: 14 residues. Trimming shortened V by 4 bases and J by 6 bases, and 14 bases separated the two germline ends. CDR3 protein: CASSSPGVRDTQYF. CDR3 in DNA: TGTGCCAGCAGTTCCCCAGGTGTCCGGGATACGCAGTATTTT.

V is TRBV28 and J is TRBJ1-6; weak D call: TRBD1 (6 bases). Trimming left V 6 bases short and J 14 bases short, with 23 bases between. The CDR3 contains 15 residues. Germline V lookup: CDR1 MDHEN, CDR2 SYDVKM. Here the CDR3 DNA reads TGTGCCAGCAGCCTCCCCCCCATTCAGGGGAGCTCCCTCCACTTT. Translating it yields CASSLPPIQGSSLHF.

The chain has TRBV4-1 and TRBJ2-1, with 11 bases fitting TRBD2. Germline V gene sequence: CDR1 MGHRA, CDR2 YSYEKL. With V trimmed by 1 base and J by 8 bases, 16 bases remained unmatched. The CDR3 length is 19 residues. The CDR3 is CASSQGLPSGGRRNYEQFF. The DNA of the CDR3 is TGCGCCAGCAGCCAAGGTTTGCCTAGCGGGGGGCGACGGAATTATGAGCAGTTCTTC.

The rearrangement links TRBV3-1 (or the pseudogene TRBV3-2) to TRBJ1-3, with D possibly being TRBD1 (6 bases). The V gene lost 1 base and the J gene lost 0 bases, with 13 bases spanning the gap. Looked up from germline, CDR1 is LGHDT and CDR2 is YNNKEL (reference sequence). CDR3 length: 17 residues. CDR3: CASSQGSRGASGNTIYF. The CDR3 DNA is TGTGCCAGCAGCCAAGGGTCCAGGGGCGCCTCTGGAAACACCATATATTTT.

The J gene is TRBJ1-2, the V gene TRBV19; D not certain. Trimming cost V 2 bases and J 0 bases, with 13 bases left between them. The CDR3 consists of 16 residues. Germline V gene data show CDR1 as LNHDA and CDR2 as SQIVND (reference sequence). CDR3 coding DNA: TGTGCCAGTAGTATAAGCCCAGGAACCTCTAACTATGGCTACACCTTC. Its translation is CASSISPGTSNYGYTF.

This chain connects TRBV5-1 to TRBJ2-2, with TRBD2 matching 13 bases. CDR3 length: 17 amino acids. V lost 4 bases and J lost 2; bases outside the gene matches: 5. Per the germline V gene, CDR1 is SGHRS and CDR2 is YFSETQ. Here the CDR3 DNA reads TGCGCCAGCAGCGCAGGACTAGCGGGGGTCAACACCGGGGAGCTGTTTTTT. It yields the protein CASSAGLAGVNTGELFF.

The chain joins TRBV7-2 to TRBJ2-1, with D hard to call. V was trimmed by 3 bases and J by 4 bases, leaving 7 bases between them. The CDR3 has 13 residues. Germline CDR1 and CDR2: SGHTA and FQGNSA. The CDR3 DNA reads TGTGCCAGCAGCTTCCTCACATACAATGAGCAGTTCTTC. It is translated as CASSFLTYNEQFF.

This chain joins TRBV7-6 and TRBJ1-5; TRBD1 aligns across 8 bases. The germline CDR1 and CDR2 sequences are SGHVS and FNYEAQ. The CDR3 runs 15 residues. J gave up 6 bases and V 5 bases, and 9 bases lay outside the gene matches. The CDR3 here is CASSPTTGGTQPQHF. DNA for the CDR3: TGTGCCAGCAGCCCCACCACAGGGGGGACTCAGCCCCAGCATTTT. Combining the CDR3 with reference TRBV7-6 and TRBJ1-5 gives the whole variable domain GAGVSQSPRYKVTKRGQDVALRCDPISGHVSLYWYRQALGQGPEFLTYFNYEAQQDKSGLPNDRFSAERPEGSISTLTIQRTEQRDSAMYRCASSPTTGGTQPQHFGDGTRLSIL.

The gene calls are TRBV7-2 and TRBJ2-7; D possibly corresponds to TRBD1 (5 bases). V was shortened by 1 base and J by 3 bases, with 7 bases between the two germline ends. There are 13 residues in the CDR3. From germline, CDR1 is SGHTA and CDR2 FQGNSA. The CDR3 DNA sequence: TGTGCCAGCAGCTTAGGACAGTTCTACGAGCAGTACTTC. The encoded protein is CASSLGQFYEQYF.

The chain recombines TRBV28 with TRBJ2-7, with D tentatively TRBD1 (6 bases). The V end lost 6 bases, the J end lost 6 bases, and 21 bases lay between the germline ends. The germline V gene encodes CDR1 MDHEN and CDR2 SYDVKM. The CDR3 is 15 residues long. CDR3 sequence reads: CASSSAGTPSAEQYF. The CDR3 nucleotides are TGTGCCAGCAGCTCAGCCGGGACACCCTCCGCCGAGCAGTACTTC.

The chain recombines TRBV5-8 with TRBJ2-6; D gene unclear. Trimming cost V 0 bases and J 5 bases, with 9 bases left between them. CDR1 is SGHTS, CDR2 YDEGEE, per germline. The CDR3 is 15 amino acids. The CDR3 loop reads CASSLVRVRANVLTF. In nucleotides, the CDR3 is TGTGCCAGCAGCTTGGTACGGGTTCGGGCCAACGTCCTGACTTTC.

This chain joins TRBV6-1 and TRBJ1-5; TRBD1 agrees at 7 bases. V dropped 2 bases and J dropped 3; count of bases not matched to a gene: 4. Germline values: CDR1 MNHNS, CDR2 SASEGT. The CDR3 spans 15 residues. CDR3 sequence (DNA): TGTGCCAGCAGTGAAAACAGGGGCCCCAATCAGCCCCAGCATTTT. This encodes CASSENRGPNQPQHF.